This T cell receptor (beta chain) emerged from a study of long-term antiretroviral therapy in people with HIV. This clone is a singleton in its sample. The antigen is unknown. Researchers ran immunoSEQ v3.0 at survey level. The assay was immunoSEQ multiplex PCR, and TCRdb's table has in-frame clones only and misses some. The table has 13,000 to 15,000 clones, roughly 82% seen once. General study findings and limits: ART adherence was not documented, and neither viral resistance nor therapy changes had any data. Transplant-donor-level diversity was not reached after ART, though diversity increased. Control repertoires displayed wider CDR3 length ranges than the HIV repertoires.

Going into DNA extraction, samples held about 0.85-11 million cryopreserved PBMC. Per the germline V gene, CDR1 is SGHDN and CDR2 is FVKESK. The CDR3 totals 11 residues. Trimming removed 5 bases at V and 6 bases at J, with 5 bases between. The TCR originated in a man under 40 with HIV. Material: unsorted PBMCs, obtained 0.4 years after starting antiretroviral therapy. This chain joins TRBV14 and TRBJ2-1; no definite D call. This CDR3 reads CASSYINEQFF. CDR3 in DNA: TGTGCCAGCAGCTATATCAATGAGCAGTTCTTC. Full variable domain (missing parts from reference TRBV14 and TRBJ2-1): EAGVTQFPSHSVIEKGQTVTLRCDPISGHDNLYWYRRVMGKEIKFLLHFVKESKQDESGMPNNRFLAERTGGTYSTLKVQPAELEDSGVYFCASSYINEQFFGPGTRLTVL.